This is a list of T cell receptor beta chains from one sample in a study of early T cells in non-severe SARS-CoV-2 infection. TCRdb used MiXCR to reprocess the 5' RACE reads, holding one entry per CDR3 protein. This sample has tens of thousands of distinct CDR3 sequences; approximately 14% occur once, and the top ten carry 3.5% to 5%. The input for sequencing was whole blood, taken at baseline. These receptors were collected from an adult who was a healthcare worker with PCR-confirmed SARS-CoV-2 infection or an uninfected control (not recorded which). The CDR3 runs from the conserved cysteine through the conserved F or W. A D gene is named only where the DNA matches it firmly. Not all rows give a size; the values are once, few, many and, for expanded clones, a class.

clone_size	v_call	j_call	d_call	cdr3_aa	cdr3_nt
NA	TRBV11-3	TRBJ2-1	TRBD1	CATQGAPEYNEQFF	TGTGCCACCCAGGGGGCACCCGAGTACAATGAGCAGTTCTTC
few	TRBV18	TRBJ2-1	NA	CASSPPNQRSSYNEQFF	TGTGCCAGCTCACCACCGAATCAACGGAGCTCCTACAATGAGCAGTTCTTC
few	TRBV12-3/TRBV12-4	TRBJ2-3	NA	CASRLTGADTQYF	TGTGCCAGCAGACTGACAGGCGCAGATACGCAGTATTTT
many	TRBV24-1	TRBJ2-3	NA	CATSPTDGYYTDTQYF	TGTGCCACCAGCCCGACGGATGGGTACTACACAGATACGCAGTATTTT
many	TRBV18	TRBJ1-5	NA	CASSPSVSAGNQPQHF	TGTGCCAGCTCACCATCAGTCTCCGCGGGCAATCAGCCCCAGCATTTT
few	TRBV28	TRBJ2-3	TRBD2	CATVSGGGTDTQYF	TGTGCCACGGTATCGGGGGGAGGGACAGATACGCAGTATTTT
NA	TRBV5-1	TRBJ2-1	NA	CASRLDSYNEQFF	TGCGCCAGCAGACTAGACTCCTACAATGAGCAGTTCTTC
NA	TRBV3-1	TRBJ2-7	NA	CASSTDAYEQYF	TGTGCCAGCAGCACTGATGCCTACGAGCAGTACTTC
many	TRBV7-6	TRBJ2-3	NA	CASSLRTDTQYF	TGTGCCAGCAGTCTACGCACAGATACGCAGTATTTT
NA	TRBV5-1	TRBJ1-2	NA	CASSLEDYGYTF	TGCGCCAGCAGCTTGGAGGACTATGGCTACACCTTC
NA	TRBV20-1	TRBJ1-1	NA	CSARVQRLNTEAFF	TGCAGTGCTAGGGTGCAGAGACTGAACACTGAAGCTTTCTTT
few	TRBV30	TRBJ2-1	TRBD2	CAWNKGSGSSYNEQFF	TGTGCCTGGAATAAAGGCAGCGGGAGCTCCTACAATGAGCAGTTCTTC
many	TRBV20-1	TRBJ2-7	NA	CSAPARRADEQYF	TGCAGTGCCCCCGCGCGGCGAGCCGACGAGCAGTACTTC
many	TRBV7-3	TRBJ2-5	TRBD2	CASSPGLAQETQYF	TGTGCCAGCAGCCCGGGACTAGCGCAAGAGACCCAGTACTTC
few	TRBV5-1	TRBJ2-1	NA	CASSFGDVEQFF	TGCGCCAGCAGCTTCGGGGATGTAGAGCAGTTCTTC
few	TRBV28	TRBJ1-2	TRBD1	CASSLPGTEGYTF	TGTGCCAGCAGTCTACCCGGGACAGAGGGCTACACCTTC
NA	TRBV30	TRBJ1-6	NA	CAWSFPRGGNSPLHF	TGTGCCTGGAGTTTCCCTCGGGGAGGGAATTCACCCCTCCACTTT
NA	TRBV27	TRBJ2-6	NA	CASSFFGTPVVLTF	TGTGCCAGCAGTTTCTTCGGGACGCCCGTTGTCCTGACTTTC
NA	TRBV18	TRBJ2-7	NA	CASSLGRDEQYF	TGTGCCAGCTCACTCGGGCGGGACGAGCAGTACTTC
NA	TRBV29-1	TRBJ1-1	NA	CSVARAGAEAFF	TGCAGCGTTGCCAGGGCGGGAGCTGAAGCTTTCTTT
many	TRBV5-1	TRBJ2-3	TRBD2	CASEAGDSTDTQYF	TGCGCCAGTGAGGCGGGAGACAGCACAGATACGCAGTATTTT
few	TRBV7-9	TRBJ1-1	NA	CASSLGTVIEAFF	TGTGCCAGCAGCTTAGGGACGGTCATTGAAGCTTTCTTT
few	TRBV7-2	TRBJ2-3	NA	CASSNRADTQYF	TGTGCCAGCAGTAATAGGGCAGATACGCAGTATTTT
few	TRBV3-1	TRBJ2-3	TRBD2	CASSLEAGGRDTQYF	TGTGCCAGCAGCCTTGAAGCGGGAGGGCGTGATACGCAGTATTTT
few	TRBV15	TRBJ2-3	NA	CATSRTGRGTDTQYF	TGTGCCACCAGCAGGACAGGACGTGGGACAGATACGCAGTATTTT
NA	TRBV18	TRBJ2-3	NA	CASSPLASASDTDTQYF	TGTGCCAGCTCACCACTAGCTAGCGCCAGTGACACAGATACGCAGTATTTT
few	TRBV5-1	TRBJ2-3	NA	CASSLDFPSTDTQYF	TGCGCCAGCAGCTTGGACTTTCCTAGCACAGATACGCAGTATTTT
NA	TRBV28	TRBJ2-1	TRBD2	CASSLTSGNNEQFF	TGTGCCAGCAGTTTGACTAGCGGGAACAATGAGCAGTTCTTC
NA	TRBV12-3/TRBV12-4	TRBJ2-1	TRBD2	CASSRTSGSPYNEQFF	TGTGCCAGCAGTCGGACTAGCGGGAGTCCCTACAATGAGCAGTTCTTC
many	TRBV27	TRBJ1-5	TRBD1	CASTPRGAGGQPQHF	TGTGCCAGCACCCCCCGGGGGGCAGGGGGGCAGCCCCAGCATTTT
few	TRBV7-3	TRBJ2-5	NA	CASSLLRGETQYF	TGTGCCAGCAGCTTACTGAGAGGAGAGACCCAGTACTTC
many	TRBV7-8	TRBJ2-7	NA	CASSFDSPAEQYF	TGTGCCAGCAGCTTCGACAGTCCCGCCGAGCAGTACTTC
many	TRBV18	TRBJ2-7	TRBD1	CASSRGTGAVSEQYF	TGTGCCAGCTCACGGGGGACAGGGGCGGTTTCCGAGCAGTACTTC
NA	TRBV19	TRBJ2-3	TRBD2	CASSNRGRGGDTQYF	TGTGCCAGTAGTAACCGCGGGAGAGGAGGAGATACGCAGTATTTT
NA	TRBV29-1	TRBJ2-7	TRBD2	CSVRTSGSLNEQYF	TGCAGCGTTCGTACTAGCGGGAGTCTGAACGAGCAGTACTTC
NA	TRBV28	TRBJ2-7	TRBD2	CASRGLDSGSRYGSYEQYF	TGTGCCAGCAGGGGACTAGACTCGGGGTCCCGCTATGGGTCCTACGAGCAGTACTTC
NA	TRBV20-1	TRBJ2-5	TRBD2	CSARAGLAGVETQYF	TGCAGTGCTAGAGCTGGACTAGCGGGAGTGGAGACCCAGTACTTC
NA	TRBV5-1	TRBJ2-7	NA	CASSLAASRRSYEQYF	TGCGCCAGCAGCTTGGCGGCTAGCAGGAGGTCCTACGAGCAGTACTTC
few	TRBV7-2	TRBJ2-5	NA	CASSPSPGETQYF	TGTGCCAGCAGCCCCTCGCCGGGGGAGACCCAGTACTTC
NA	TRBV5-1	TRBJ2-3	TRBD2	CASGAGDAHTQYF	TGCGCCAGCGGCGCGGGAGACGCCCATACGCAGTATTTT
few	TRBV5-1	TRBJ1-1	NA	CASSADTDTEAFF	TGCGCCAGCAGCGCGGACACTGACACTGAAGCTTTCTTT
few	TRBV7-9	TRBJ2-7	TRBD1	CASSLVGGGYEQYF	TGTGCCAGCAGCTTAGTAGGGGGCGGTTACGAGCAGTACTTC
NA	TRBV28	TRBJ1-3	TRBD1	CASSLRAGGTTIYF	TGTGCCAGCAGTTTAAGGGCAGGGGGAACCACCATATATTTT
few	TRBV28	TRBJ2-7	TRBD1	CASRGTGTGAYEQYF	TGTGCCAGCAGGGGTACCGGGACAGGGGCCTACGAGCAGTACTTC
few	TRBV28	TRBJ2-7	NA	CASSFPAVLEQYF	TGTGCCAGCAGTTTTCCAGCCGTGTTGGAGCAGTACTTC
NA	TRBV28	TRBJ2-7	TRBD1	CASSITGTGLLEQYF	TGTGCCAGCAGTATTACCGGGACAGGGCTCCTCGAGCAGTACTTC